These 24 T cell receptor beta chains originate from one sample sequenced in a study of regulatory T cells in long-lasting Graves disease. Construction of the TCR beta libraries employed iRepertoire HTBI primers in conjunction with Arm-PCR of CDR3 regions. One entry per CDR3 protein results from TCRdb running MiXCR on the multiplex PCR reads. The sample has 450,000 to 700,000 distinct CDR3 sequences, less than 15% seen once. The time point was: newly diagnosed GD, antithyroid drugs for less than 3 months. Generation of the TCR library employed RNA extracted from PBMCs. These same records also appear under a second study, on T cells in Graves' hyperthyroidism and ophthalmopathy.

This sample comprised peripheral blood mononuclear cells (PBMCs), obtained at new diagnosis, from a patient treated with antithyroid drugs. These receptors were taken from a man aged 25-45 years with Graves disease.

Concerning this clonotype: A far larger clone is off by one base, so a read error is likely. The rearrangement links TRBV18 to TRBJ2-1; the D gene is possibly TRBD2 (5 bases). The J call is uncertain, as TRBJ2-5 better fits the DNA end. Germline V lookup: CDR1 KGHSH, CDR2 LQKENI. This CDR3 region has 14 residues. The CDR3 sequence: CASPGFGVVETQYF. The CDR3, as DNA: TGTGCCAGCCCGGGATTCGGTGTGGTCGAGACCCAGTACTTC.

V and J are TRBV6-1 and TRBJ1-2; a weak D match, TRBD1 (5 bases). The V gene's germline CDR1 is MNHNS and CDR2 SASEGT. Trimming pared 2 bases from V and 10 bases from J, leaving 14 bases between. The CDR3 totals 13 residues. CDR3 in amino acids: CASSEQSGIYYTF. The CDR3 DNA sequence: TGTGCCAGCAGTGAACAGTCAGGGATTTACTACACCTTC.

This chain uses TRBV2 with TRBJ2-3; D gene unclear. The CDR3 is 13 amino acids. Looked up from germline, CDR1 is SNHLY and CDR2 is FYNNEI. Trimming stripped 7 bases from V and 0 bases from J, with 8 bases between. The CDR3 DNA is TGTGCCAGCAAGGCATCTAGCACAGATACGCAGTATTTT. As protein: CASKASSTDTQYF.

There are many counts of this clonotype. This chain connects TRBV7-2 to TRBJ2-7, with 8 bases lining up with TRBD2. The CDR3 covers 15 residues. Germline assignment: CDR1 SGHTA and CDR2 FQGNSA. V shed 1 base and J 4 bases; nucleotides not matched to a gene: 6. CDR3 in amino acids: CASSLELAVYYEQYF. DNA of the CDR3: TGTGCCAGCAGCTTAGAACTAGCGGTGTATTACGAGCAGTACTTC.

This clonotype was detected ten times or more. The CDR3 sequence is CSARGGSSGRHQETQYF. The CDR3 DNA sequence: TGCAGTGCTAGAGGAGGGTCTAGCGGGAGGCACCAAGAGACCCAGTACTTC. This chain uses TRBV20-1 with TRBJ2-5; 11 bases are a match to TRBD2. CDR1 and CDR2 (germline): DFQATT, SNEGSKA (reference sequence). J lost 0 bases, V lost 1 base, and 7 bases had no gene match. The CDR3 runs to 17 residues.

Many counts were recorded for this clonotype. This rearrangement joins TRBV13 to TRBJ1-2; the match to TRBD1 covers 7 bases. Germline assignment: CDR1 PRHDT and CDR2 FYEKMQ (reference sequence). This CDR3 region has 15 residues. V was clipped by 1 base and J by 5 bases; unmatched bases: 7. The CDR3 coding sequence is TGTGCCAGCAGCTTAGAAAACACAGGGGCTTATGGCTACACCTTC. Encoded protein: CASSLENTGAYGYTF.

This clonotype was detected many times. This rearrangement joins TRBV27 to TRBJ1-5; D is ambiguous. CDR1 and CDR2 (germline): MNHEY, SMNVEV (reference sequence). The CDR3 extends over 15 amino acids. V was clipped by 4 bases and J by 4 bases, with 14 bases between them. DNA of the CDR3: TGTGCCAGCAGTTCCCTTGACACATTGAATCAGCCCCAGCATTTT. Protein: CASSSLDTLNQPQHF.

This clonotype was found many times. In DNA form, the CDR3 reads TGTGCTAGTGGTCTCGACAGGCGTCCTCAGCCCCAGCATTTT. Residues: CASGLDRRPQPQHF. The chain joins TRBV12-5 to TRBJ1-5; tentatively, D is TRBD1 (6 bases). Germline lookup yields CDR1 LGHNT and CDR2 FRNRAP. CDR3 length: 14 amino acids. Trimming took off 5 bases at V and 6 bases at J, with 14 bases between the two ends.

The sample holds many counts of this clonotype. CDR3 in DNA: TGTGCCACCAGCAGAGATGTAGCCTACGAGCAGTACTTC. Translated: CATSRDVAYEQYF. This chain links TRBV15 with TRBJ2-7; no definite D call. The CDR3 spans 13 residues. Germline V gives CDR1 LNHNV, CDR2 YYDKDF (reference sequence). V lost 0 bases to trimming and J lost 2 bases, with 5 bases between them.

This clonotype was seen at least ten times. This chain joins TRBV12-3 or TRBV12-4 and TRBJ1-3; D not certain. V lost 3 bases and J lost 0, with 9 bases in between. CDR3 length: 15 amino acids. The CDR3 spells CASSFQQYSGNTIYF. The CDR3 DNA reads TGTGCCAGCAGTTTTCAGCAGTACTCTGGAAACACCATATATTTT.

In its sample, this clonotype was seen many times. The gene calls are TRBV30 and TRBJ2-1, with D possibly being TRBD2 (6 bases). V dropped 2 bases and J dropped 6 bases, with 11 bases sitting between them. Germline lookup yields CDR1 GTSNPN and CDR2 SVGIG (reference sequence). The length of the CDR3 is 13 residues. DNA for the CDR3: TGTGCCTGGAGTTGGTTAGCGGTCAATGAGCAGTTCTTC. Its protein is CAWSWLAVNEQFF.

The chain has TRBV27 and TRBJ2-6; D perhaps matches TRBD2 (5 bases). Germline values: CDR1 MNHEY, CDR2 SMNVEV (reference sequence). The V end was cut by 2 bases, the J end by 4 bases, with 6 bases between. This CDR3 is built from 14 residues. CDR3 protein: CASSLERGANVLTF. CDR3 bases: TGTGCCAGCAGTTTAGAGCGGGGGGCCAACGTCCTGACTTTC.

The genes are TRBV6-9 and TRBJ2-7; 9 nucleotides agree with TRBD2. Germline V gene lookup returns CDR1 MNHGY and CDR2 SVAAGI. The trim removed 2 bases at V and 3 bases at J, leaving 2 bases unmatched. The CDR3 runs 14 residues. The CDR3 loop is CASSYRTSDYEQYF. The CDR3, as DNA: TGTGCCAGCAGTTATCGGACTAGCGACTACGAGCAGTACTTC.

This clonotype was seen repeatedly, ten times or more. V gene TRBV7-2 combines with J gene TRBJ2-1; D is undetermined. Germline V gene data show CDR1 as SGHTA and CDR2 as FQGNSA. The CDR3 contains 16 residues. Trimming removed 0 bases at V and 0 bases at J, with 9 bases between. Here the CDR3 reads CASSLAPLNSYNEQFF. In DNA, the CDR3 is TGTGCCAGCAGCTTAGCGCCACTTAACTCCTACAATGAGCAGTTCTTC.

This clonotype was observed many times. The genes are TRBV15 and TRBJ2-3; no reliable D call. V dropped 7 bases and J dropped 2 bases, with 10 bases sitting between them. Germline CDR1 and CDR2: LNHNV and YYDKDF (reference sequence). This CDR3 comprises 13 residues. CDR3 protein: CATNPQYTDTQYF. The DNA for the CDR3 is TGTGCCACCAACCCCCAATACACAGATACGCAGTATTTT.

This clonotype came up many times. J is TRBJ2-5 and V is TRBV2; D could derive from TRBD1 or TRBD2 (5 bases each). Germline CDR1 and CDR2: SNHLY and FYNNEI. CDR3 length: 13 residues. V was clipped by 10 bases and J by 4 bases, with 16 bases between them. The CDR3 nucleotides read TGTGCCACCTTGGGACCCGGGGTAGAGACCCAGTACTTC. Amino acid sequence: CATLGPGVETQYF.

The chain links TRBV15 to TRBJ2-2, with unresolved D. CDR3 length: 16 residues. Germline V gene lookup returns CDR1 LNHNV and CDR2 YYDKDF (reference sequence). V was clipped by 3 bases and J by 3 bases, with 14 bases between them. CDR3 amino acids: CATSSPPSDYTGELFF. The CDR3 DNA reads as TGTGCCACCAGCAGTCCCCCCAGCGACTACACCGGGGAGCTGTTTTTT.

The chain combines TRBV5-6 with TRBJ1-4; no clear D. This CDR3 is built from 12 residues. Germline V gene lookup returns CDR1 SGHDT and CDR2 YYEEEE. Trimming shortened V by 0 bases and J by 12 bases, and 9 bases separated the two germline ends. CDR3 loop: CASSLGATELFF. The CDR3 nucleotides read TGTGCCAGCAGCTTGGGGGCTACTGAACTGTTTTTT.

This clonotype was counted only a few times. The rearrangement joins TRBV30 to TRBJ2-7; D may be TRBD1 or TRBD2 (5 bases each). There are 16 residues in the CDR3. CDR1 is GTSNPN, CDR2 SVGIG, per germline (reference sequence). V lost 1 base and J lost 0, with 16 bases in between. CDR3 in amino acids: CAWSAPYRDRSYEQYF. The CDR3 DNA sequence: TGTGCCTGGAGTGCTCCTTACCGGGACCGCTCCTACGAGCAGTACTTC.

This clonotype has ten or more counts. The chain recombines TRBV18 with TRBJ2-5; D is unresolved. Germline CDR1 KGHSH, CDR2 LQKENI. This CDR3 has 14 residues. The V gene lost 3 bases and the J gene lost 1 base, with 9 bases spanning the gap. The CDR3 here is CASSPSYLQETQYF. The CDR3 DNA reads TGTGCCAGCTCACCGAGTTACCTCCAAGAGACCCAGTACTTC.

This clonotype occurred many times. V usage is TRBV19 and J usage is TRBJ1-5, with D hard to call. V lost 6 bases, J lost 6 bases, and 24 bases lay in between. The CDR3 loop spans 17 amino acids. CDR1 is LNHDA and CDR2 is SQIVND in the germline V gene (reference sequence). The chain's CDR3 is CASSPRPEGRAPQPQHF. CDR3 nucleotide sequence: TGTGCCAGTAGCCCCCGACCCGAGGGTCGAGCGCCTCAGCCCCAGCATTTT.

Notes on this clonotype: This sequence may be a read error, since a much larger clone differs from it by one base. Because the CDR3 is missing its conserved closing phenylalanine or tryptophan, this is likely a read error. The V gene is TRBV12-3 or TRBV12-4, the J gene TRBJ1-5; TRBD1 agrees at 8 bases. The CDR3 runs 17 residues. V lost 2 bases to trimming and J lost 4 bases; unmatched junction nucleotides: 10. In DNA, the CDR3 is TGTGCCAGCAGTTTATTATATGGGACAGGACCGAATCAGCCCCAGCATTCT. Translating it yields CASSLLYGTGPNQPQHS.

This rearrangement joins TRBV9 to TRBJ2-2; 9 bases line up with TRBD2. CDR1 and CDR2 (germline): SGDLS, YYNGEE. This CDR3 has 17 residues. J gave up 5 bases and V 0 bases, and 8 bases lay outside the gene matches. CDR3 sequence: CASSVGSSGRLTGELFF. CDR3 DNA: TGTGCCAGCAGCGTAGGTAGTAGCGGGAGATTAACCGGGGAGCTGTTTTTT.

This clonotype has only a few counts. V usage is TRBV6-1 and J usage is TRBJ1-2, with a tentative D call TRBD1 (5 bases). Trimming left V 7 bases short and J 4 bases short, with 16 bases between. The V gene's germline CDR1 is MNHNS and CDR2 SASEGT. The CDR3 spans 14 residues. The CDR3 DNA sequence: TGTGCCAGCACAGGTATGGGGACCGGCTATGGCTACACCTTC. Encoded protein: CASTGMGTGYGYTF.